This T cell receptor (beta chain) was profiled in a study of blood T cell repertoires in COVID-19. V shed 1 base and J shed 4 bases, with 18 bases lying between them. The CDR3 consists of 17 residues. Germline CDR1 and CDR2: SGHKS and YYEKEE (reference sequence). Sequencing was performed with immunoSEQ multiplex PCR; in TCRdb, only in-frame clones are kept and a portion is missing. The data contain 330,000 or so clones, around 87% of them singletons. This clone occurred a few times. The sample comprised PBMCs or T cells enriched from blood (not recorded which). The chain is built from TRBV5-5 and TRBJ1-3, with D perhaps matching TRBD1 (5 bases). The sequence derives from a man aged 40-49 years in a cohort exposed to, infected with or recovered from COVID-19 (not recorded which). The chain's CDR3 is CASSLSGVGGTGNTIYF. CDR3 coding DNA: TGTGCCAGCAGCTTGAGTGGAGTCGGCGGGACGGGAAACACCATATATTTT.